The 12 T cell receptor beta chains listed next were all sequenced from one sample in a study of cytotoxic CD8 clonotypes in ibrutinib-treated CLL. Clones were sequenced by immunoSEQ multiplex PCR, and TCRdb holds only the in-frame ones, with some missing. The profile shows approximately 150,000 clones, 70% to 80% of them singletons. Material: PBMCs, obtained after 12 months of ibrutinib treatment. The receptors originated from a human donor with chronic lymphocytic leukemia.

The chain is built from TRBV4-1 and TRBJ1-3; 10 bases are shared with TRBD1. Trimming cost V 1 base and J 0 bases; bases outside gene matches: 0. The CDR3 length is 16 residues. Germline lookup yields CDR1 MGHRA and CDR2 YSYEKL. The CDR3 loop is CASSQGTGGSGNTIYF. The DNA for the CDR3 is TGCGCCAGCAGCCAAGGGACAGGGGGCTCTGGAAACACCATATATTTT.

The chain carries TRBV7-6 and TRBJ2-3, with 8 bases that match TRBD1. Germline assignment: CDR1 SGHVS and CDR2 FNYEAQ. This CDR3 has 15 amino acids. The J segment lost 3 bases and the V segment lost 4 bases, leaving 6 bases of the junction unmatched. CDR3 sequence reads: CASSSRQGYTDTQYF. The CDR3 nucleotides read TGTGCCAGCAGCTCACGACAGGGGTATACAGATACGCAGTATTTT. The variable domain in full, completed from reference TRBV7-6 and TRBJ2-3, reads GAGVSQSPRYKVTKRGQDVALRCDPISGHVSLYWYRQALGQGPEFLTYFNYEAQQDKSGLPNDRFSAERPEGSISTLTIQRTEQRDSAMYRCASSSRQGYTDTQYFGPGTRLTVL.

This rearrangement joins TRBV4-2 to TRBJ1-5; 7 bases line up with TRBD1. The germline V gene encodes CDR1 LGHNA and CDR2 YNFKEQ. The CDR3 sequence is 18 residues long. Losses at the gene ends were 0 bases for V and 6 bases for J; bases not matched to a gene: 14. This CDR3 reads CASSQDPSQGQLFQPQHF. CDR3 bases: TGTGCCAGCAGCCAAGACCCTTCACAGGGGCAGTTATTTCAGCCCCAGCATTTT.

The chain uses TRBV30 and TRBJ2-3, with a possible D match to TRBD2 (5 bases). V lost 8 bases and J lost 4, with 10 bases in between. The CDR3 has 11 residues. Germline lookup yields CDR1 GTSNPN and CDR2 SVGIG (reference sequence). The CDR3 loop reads CAQMRADTQYF. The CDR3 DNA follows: TGTGCCCAAATGCGGGCAGATACGCAGTATTTT.

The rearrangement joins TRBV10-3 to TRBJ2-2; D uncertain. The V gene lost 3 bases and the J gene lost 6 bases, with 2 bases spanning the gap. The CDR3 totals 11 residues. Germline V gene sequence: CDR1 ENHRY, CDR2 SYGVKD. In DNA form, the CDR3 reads TGTGCCATCAGTGAACCCGGGGAGCTGTTTTTT. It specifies CAISEPGELFF.

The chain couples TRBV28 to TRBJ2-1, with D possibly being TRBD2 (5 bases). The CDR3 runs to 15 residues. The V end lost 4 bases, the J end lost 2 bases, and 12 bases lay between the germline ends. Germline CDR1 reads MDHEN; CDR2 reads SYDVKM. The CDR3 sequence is CASSSAVLTYNEQFF. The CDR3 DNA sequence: TGTGCCAGCAGTTCAGCGGTTCTTACCTACAATGAGCAGTTCTTC.

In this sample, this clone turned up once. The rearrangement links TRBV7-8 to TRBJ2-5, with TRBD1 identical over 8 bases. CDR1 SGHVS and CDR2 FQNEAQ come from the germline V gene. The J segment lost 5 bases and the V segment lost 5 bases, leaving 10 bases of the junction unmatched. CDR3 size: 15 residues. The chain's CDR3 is CASSPFRTGWETQYF. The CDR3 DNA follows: TGTGCCAGCAGCCCGTTCCGGACAGGGTGGGAGACCCAGTACTTC.

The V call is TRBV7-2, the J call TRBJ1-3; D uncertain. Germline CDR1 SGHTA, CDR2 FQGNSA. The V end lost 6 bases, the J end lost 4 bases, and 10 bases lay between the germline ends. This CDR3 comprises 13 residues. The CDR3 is CASSYNGGNTIYF. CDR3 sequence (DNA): TGTGCCAGCAGTTACAACGGAGGAAACACCATATATTTT.

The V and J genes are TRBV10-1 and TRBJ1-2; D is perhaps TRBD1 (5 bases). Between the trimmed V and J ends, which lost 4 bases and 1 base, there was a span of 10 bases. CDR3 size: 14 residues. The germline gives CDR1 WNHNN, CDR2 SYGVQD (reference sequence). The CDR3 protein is CASSVQEVNYGYTF. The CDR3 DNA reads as TGCGCCAGCAGTGTACAGGAGGTTAACTATGGCTACACCTTC.

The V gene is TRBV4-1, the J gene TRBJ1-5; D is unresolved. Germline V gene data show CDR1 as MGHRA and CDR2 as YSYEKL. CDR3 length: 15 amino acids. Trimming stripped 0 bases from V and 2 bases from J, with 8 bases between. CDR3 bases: TGCGCCAGCAGCCAAGAGAAGGGAGGCAATCAGCCCCAGCATTTT. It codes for CASSQEKGGNQPQHF.

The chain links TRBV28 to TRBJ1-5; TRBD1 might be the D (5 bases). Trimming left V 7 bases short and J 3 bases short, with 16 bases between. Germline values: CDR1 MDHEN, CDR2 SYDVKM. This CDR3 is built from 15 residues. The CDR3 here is CASKAGLGDNQPQHF. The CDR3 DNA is TGTGCCAGCAAGGCGGGGCTGGGGGACAATCAGCCCCAGCATTTT. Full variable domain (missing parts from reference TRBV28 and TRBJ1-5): DVKVTQSSRYLVKRTGEKVFLECVQDMDHENMFWYRQDPGLGLRLIYFSYDVKMKEKGDIPEGYSVSREKKERFSLILESASTNQTSMYLCASKAGLGDNQPQHFGDGTRLSIL.

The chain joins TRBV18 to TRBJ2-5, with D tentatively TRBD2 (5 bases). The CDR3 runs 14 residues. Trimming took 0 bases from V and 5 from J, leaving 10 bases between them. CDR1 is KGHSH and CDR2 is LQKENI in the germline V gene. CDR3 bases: TGTGCCAGCTCACCACCGTCCGGGGTCGAGACCCAGTACTTC. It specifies CASSPPSGVETQYF.